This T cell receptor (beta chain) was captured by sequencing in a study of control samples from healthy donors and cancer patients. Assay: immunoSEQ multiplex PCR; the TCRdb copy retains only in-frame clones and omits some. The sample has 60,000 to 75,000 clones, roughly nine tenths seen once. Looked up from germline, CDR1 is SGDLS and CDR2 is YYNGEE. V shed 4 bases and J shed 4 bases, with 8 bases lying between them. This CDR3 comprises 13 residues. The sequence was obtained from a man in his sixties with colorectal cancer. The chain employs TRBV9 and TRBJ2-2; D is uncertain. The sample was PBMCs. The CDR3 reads CASSSTSTGELFF. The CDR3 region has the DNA TGTGCCAGCAGCTCGACGAGCACCGGGGAGCTGTTTTTT.